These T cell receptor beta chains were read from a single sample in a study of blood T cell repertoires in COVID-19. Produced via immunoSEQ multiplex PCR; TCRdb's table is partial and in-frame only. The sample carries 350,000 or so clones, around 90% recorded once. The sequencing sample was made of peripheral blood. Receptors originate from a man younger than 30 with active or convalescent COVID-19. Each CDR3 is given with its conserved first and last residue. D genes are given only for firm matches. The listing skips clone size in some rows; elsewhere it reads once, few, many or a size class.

cdr3_nt: TGTGCCAGCAGCACCTCCGGCTCGGGGGGGCTTGAGCAGTACTTC; cdr3_aa: CASSTSGSGGLEQYF; clone_size: few; cdr3_length: 15; d_call: TRBD2; v_call: TRBV7-8; j_call: TRBJ2-7
cdr3_nt: TGTGCCAGTAGTGCCCGGGACAGCCCCTACGTCGATCAGCCCCAGCATTTT; cdr3_aa: CASSARDSPYVDQPQHF; clone_size: .; cdr3_length: 17; d_call: TRBD1; v_call: TRBV19; j_call: TRBJ1-5
cdr3_nt: TGTGCCAGCAGAACTAGCGGGAGCTCCTACGAGCAGTACTTC; cdr3_aa: CASRTSGSSYEQYF; clone_size: .; cdr3_length: 14; d_call: TRBD2; v_call: TRBV27; j_call: TRBJ2-7
cdr3_nt: TGTGCCAGCAGGCCAGGGCAGTTAACTAATGAAAAACTGTTTTTT; cdr3_aa: CASRPGQLTNEKLFF; clone_size: .; cdr3_length: 15; d_call: .; v_call: TRBV6-5; j_call: TRBJ1-4
cdr3_nt: TGTGCCAGCAGCTTGGATGGGACAGGGGGTTACGAGCAGTACTTC; cdr3_aa: CASSLDGTGGYEQYF; clone_size: .; cdr3_length: 15; d_call: TRBD1; v_call: TRBV7-2; j_call: TRBJ2-7
cdr3_nt: TGTGCCACCAGTGCCCGTCTCAATCAGCCCCAGCATTTT; cdr3_aa: CATSARLNQPQHF; clone_size: once; cdr3_length: 13; d_call: .; v_call: TRBV24-1; j_call: TRBJ1-5
cdr3_nt: TGTGCCAGCAGCCAAGATCTCGCGGGGGGGCGAGAGACCCAGTACTTC; cdr3_aa: CASSQDLAGGRETQYF; clone_size: once; cdr3_length: 16; d_call: TRBD2; v_call: TRBV14; j_call: TRBJ2-5
cdr3_nt: TGTGCCAGCAGCCACATATACCCGGGACAGGGGTCTATCTATGGCTACACCTTC; cdr3_aa: CASSHIYPGQGSIYGYTF; clone_size: .; cdr3_length: 18; d_call: TRBD1; v_call: TRBV11-2; j_call: TRBJ1-2
cdr3_nt: TGTGCCAGCAGCCAAGATCCCACACCTGAACCTAACTATGGCTACACCTTC; cdr3_aa: CASSQDPTPEPNYGYTF; clone_size: .; cdr3_length: 17; d_call: .; v_call: TRBV4-2; j_call: TRBJ1-2
cdr3_nt: TGTGCCAGCAGTCTAGGGGATACCACCGGGGAGCTGTTTTTT; cdr3_aa: CASSLGDTTGELFF; clone_size: .; cdr3_length: 14; d_call: .; v_call: TRBV27; j_call: TRBJ2-2
cdr3_nt: TGTGCCAGCAGCCTACAGGGGGTAGGTGGCTACACCTTC; cdr3_aa: CASSLQGVGGYTF; clone_size: .; cdr3_length: 13; d_call: TRBD1; v_call: TRBV7-2; j_call: TRBJ1-2
cdr3_nt: TGTGCCAGCAGCCAAATCGGGGGCAATCAGCCCCAGCATTTT; cdr3_aa: CASSQIGGNQPQHF; clone_size: .; cdr3_length: 14; d_call: .; v_call: TRBV2; j_call: TRBJ1-5
cdr3_nt: TGTGCCAGCAGCAAAGGACAGGGCGGCACAGATACGCAGTATTTT; cdr3_aa: CASSKGQGGTDTQYF; clone_size: .; cdr3_length: 15; d_call: TRBD1; v_call: TRBV5-8; j_call: TRBJ2-3
cdr3_nt: TGTGCCAGCAGCCAAGACACATTTCATCTAGCTTTCTTT; cdr3_aa: CASSQDTFHLAFF; clone_size: .; cdr3_length: 13; d_call: .; v_call: TRBV2; j_call: TRBJ1-1
cdr3_nt: TGTGCCAGCAGCTTAGGTAGAGACGGAGGGGCTTTCTTT; cdr3_aa: CASSLGRDGGAFF; clone_size: .; cdr3_length: 13; d_call: .; v_call: TRBV11-3; j_call: TRBJ1-1
cdr3_nt: TGTGCCAGCAGTTTCAGGGGGACCACTGAAGCTTTCTTT; cdr3_aa: CASSFRGTTEAFF; clone_size: .; cdr3_length: 13; d_call: TRBD1; v_call: TRBV28; j_call: TRBJ1-1
cdr3_nt: TGTGCCACCTCGGACAGGCAGTCCGGGGAGCTGTTTTTT; cdr3_aa: CATSDRQSGELFF; clone_size: few; cdr3_length: 13; d_call: TRBD1; v_call: TRBV7-9; j_call: TRBJ2-2
cdr3_nt: TGTGCCAGCTCACCACCGGGACTAGCGGGAGGAGGACGTGCCGAGCAGTACTTC; cdr3_aa: CASSPPGLAGGGRAEQYF; clone_size: .; cdr3_length: 18; d_call: TRBD2; v_call: TRBV18; j_call: TRBJ2-7
cdr3_nt: TGTGCCAGCCGCCTGAGGGACAATCAGCCCCAGCATTTT; cdr3_aa: CASRLRDNQPQHF; clone_size: .; cdr3_length: 13; d_call: .; v_call: TRBV5-8; j_call: TRBJ1-5
cdr3_nt: TGCGCCAGCAGCCAAGATCTCGGACACCCCTACGAGCAGTACTTC; cdr3_aa: CASSQDLGHPYEQYF; clone_size: .; cdr3_length: 15; d_call: .; v_call: TRBV4-3; j_call: TRBJ2-7
cdr3_nt: TGTGCCAGCAGCTGGGAACTCCGGGACAGGGCGCAAGAGACCCAGTACTTC; cdr3_aa: CASSWELRDRAQETQYF; clone_size: .; cdr3_length: 17; d_call: TRBD1; v_call: TRBV5-5; j_call: TRBJ2-5
cdr3_nt: TGTGCCAGCAGTTTGGCCACTGAAGCTTTCTTT; cdr3_aa: CASSLATEAFF; clone_size: few; cdr3_length: 11; d_call: .; v_call: TRBV28; j_call: TRBJ1-1
cdr3_nt: TGTGCCAGCACAGGGGAGGGAAATCAGCCCCAGCATTTT; cdr3_aa: CASTGEGNQPQHF; clone_size: .; cdr3_length: 13; d_call: .; v_call: TRBV6-5; j_call: TRBJ1-5
cdr3_nt: TGTGCCAGCAGTGACCTGTTAAAAGCTTTCTTT; cdr3_aa: CASSDLLKAFF; clone_size: .; cdr3_length: 11; d_call: .; v_call: TRBV6-1; j_call: TRBJ1-1
cdr3_nt: TGTGCCAGCCGGAACCCCAGGACTAGCGAGAGGCTCGAGCAGTACTTC; cdr3_aa: CASRNPRTSERLEQYF; clone_size: .; cdr3_length: 16; d_call: TRBD2; v_call: TRBV2; j_call: TRBJ2-7
cdr3_nt: TGTGCCAGCCGAGGGACAGGGGAATATGGCTACACCTTC; cdr3_aa: CASRGTGEYGYTF; clone_size: .; cdr3_length: 13; d_call: TRBD1; v_call: TRBV2; j_call: TRBJ1-2
cdr3_nt: TGTGCCAGTAGTATTTCTGGGGCGGACCAGCCCCAGCATTTT; cdr3_aa: CASSISGADQPQHF; clone_size: .; cdr3_length: 14; d_call: .; v_call: TRBV19; j_call: TRBJ1-5
cdr3_nt: TGTGCCAGCACCACCTCGACAGGGGGCCCCTACGAGCAGTACTTC; cdr3_aa: CASTTSTGGPYEQYF; clone_size: .; cdr3_length: 15; d_call: TRBD1; v_call: TRBV28; j_call: TRBJ2-7
cdr3_nt: TGTGCCAGCAGATTAACAGGGGAGGCTTTCTTT; cdr3_aa: CASRLTGEAFF; clone_size: .; cdr3_length: 11; d_call: TRBD1; v_call: TRBV2; j_call: TRBJ1-1
cdr3_nt: TGCGCCAGCAGCCCCCGGGGGGCGACAGCCTATGGCTACACCTTC; cdr3_aa: CASSPRGATAYGYTF; clone_size: .; cdr3_length: 15; d_call: .; v_call: TRBV4-1; j_call: TRBJ1-2
cdr3_nt: TGTGCCAGCAAACAGGGGCTGTATGGCTACACCTTC; cdr3_aa: CASKQGLYGYTF; clone_size: .; cdr3_length: 12; d_call: TRBD1; v_call: TRBV19; j_call: TRBJ1-2